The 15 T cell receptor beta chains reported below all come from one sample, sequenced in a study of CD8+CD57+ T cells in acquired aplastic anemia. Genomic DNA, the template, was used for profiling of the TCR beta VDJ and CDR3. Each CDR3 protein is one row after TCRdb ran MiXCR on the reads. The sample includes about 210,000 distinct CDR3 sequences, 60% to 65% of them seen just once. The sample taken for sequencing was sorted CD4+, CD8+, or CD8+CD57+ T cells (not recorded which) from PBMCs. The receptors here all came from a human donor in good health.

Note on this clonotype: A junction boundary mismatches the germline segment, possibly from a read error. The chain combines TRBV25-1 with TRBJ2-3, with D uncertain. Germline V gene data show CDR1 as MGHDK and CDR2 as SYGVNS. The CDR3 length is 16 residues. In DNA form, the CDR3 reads TGTGCCAGCGGTGAAGATCTTTGGGGAAGCACAGATACGCAGTATTTT. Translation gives CASGEDLWGSTDTQYF. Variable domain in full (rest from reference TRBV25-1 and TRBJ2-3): EADIYQTPRYLVIGTGKKITLECSQTMGHDKMYWYQQDPGMELHLIHYSYGVNSTEKGDLSSESTVSRIRTEHFPLTLESARPSHTSQYLCASGEDLWGSTDTQYFGPGTRLTVL.

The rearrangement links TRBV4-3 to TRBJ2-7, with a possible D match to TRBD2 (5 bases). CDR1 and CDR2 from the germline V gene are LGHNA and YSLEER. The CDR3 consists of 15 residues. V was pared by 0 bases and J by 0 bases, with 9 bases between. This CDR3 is CASSQDVGSSYEQYF. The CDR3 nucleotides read TGCGCCAGCAGCCAAGATGTGGGGAGCTCCTACGAGCAGTACTTC.

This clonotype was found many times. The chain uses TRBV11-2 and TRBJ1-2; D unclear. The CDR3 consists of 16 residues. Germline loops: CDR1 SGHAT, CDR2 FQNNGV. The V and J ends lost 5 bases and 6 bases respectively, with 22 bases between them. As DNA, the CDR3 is TGTGCCAGCAGCACATTTGATTATTCGGCCGGGGATGGCTACACCTTC. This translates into CASSTFDYSAGDGYTF.

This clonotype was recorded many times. DNA of the CDR3: TGTGCCAGCAGCTACCCGGGACAGTCATATGGCTACACCTTC. This codes for CASSYPGQSYGYTF. The chain combines TRBV7-9 with TRBJ1-2, with 7 bases fitting TRBD1. The CDR3 sequence is 14 residues long. Germline CDR1 and CDR2: SEHNR and FQNEAQ (reference sequence). The J segment lost 5 bases and the V segment lost 4 bases, leaving 7 bases of the junction unmatched.

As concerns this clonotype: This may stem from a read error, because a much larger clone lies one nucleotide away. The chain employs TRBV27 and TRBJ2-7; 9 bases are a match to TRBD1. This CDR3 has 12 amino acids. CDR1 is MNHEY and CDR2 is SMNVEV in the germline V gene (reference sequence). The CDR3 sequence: CASRTGGYGQYF. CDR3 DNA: TGTGCCAGCAGAACAGGGGGCTACGGGCAGTACTTC.

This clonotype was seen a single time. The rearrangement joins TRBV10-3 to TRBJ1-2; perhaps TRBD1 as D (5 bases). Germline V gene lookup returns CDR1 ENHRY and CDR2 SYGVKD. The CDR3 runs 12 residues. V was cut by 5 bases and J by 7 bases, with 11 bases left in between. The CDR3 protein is CAISTGAAGYTF. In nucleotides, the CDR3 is TGTGCCATCAGTACCGGGGCAGCTGGCTACACCTTC.

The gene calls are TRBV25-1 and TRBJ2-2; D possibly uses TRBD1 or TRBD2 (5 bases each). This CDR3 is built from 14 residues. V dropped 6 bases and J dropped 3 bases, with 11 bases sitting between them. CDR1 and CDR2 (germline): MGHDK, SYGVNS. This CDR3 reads CASRGVGDTGELFF. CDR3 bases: TGTGCCAGCAGGGGGGTGGGGGACACCGGGGAGCTGTTTTTT.

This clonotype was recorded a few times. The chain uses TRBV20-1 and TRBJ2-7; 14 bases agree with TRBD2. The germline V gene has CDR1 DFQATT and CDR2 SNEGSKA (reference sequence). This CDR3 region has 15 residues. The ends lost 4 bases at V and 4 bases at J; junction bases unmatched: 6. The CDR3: CSATDGTSGSYEQYF. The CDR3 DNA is TGCAGTGCTACCGACGGGACTAGCGGGAGTTACGAGCAGTACTTC.

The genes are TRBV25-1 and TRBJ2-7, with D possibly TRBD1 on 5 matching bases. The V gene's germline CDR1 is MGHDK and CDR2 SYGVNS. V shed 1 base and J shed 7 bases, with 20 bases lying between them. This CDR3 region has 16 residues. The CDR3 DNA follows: TGTGCCAGCAGTGAATGGGTCGGACACGAATTTTTGGAGCAGTACTTC. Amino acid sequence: CASSEWVGHEFLEQYF.

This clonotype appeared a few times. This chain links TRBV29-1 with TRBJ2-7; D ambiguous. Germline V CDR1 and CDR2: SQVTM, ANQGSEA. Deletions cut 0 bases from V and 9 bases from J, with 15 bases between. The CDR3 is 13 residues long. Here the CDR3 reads CSVEDRPRDGQYF. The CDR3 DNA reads TGCAGCGTTGAAGACCGTCCTCGAGACGGGCAGTACTTC.

The CDR3 spells CASSVGTGVYEQYF. Written as DNA, the CDR3 is TGTGCCAGCAGCGTCGGGACAGGGGTCTACGAGCAGTACTTC. The genes are TRBV5-6 and TRBJ2-7; 10 bases are a match to TRBD1. Germline values: CDR1 SGHDT, CDR2 YYEEEE. The CDR3 loop spans 14 amino acids. J gave up 3 bases and V 4 bases, and 4 bases lay outside the gene matches.

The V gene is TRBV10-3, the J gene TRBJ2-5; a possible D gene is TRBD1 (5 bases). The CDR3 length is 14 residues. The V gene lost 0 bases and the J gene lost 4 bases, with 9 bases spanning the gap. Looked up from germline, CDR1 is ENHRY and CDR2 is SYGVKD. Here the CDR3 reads CAISESKGRETQYF. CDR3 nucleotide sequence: TGTGCCATCAGTGAGTCAAAGGGGCGAGAGACCCAGTACTTC.

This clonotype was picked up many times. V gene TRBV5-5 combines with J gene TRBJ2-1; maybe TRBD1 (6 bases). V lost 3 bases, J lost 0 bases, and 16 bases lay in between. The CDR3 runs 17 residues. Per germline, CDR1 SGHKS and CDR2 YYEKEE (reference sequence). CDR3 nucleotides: TGTGCCAGCAGCTCGGTACAGGGAATGAGCTCCTACAATGAGCAGTTCTTC. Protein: CASSSVQGMSSYNEQFF.

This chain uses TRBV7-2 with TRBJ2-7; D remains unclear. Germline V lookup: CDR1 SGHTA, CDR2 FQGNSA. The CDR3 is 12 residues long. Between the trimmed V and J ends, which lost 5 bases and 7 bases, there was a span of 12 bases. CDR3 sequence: CASSALRVEQYF. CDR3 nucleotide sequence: TGTGCCAGCAGCGCCTTACGGGTTGAGCAGTACTTC.

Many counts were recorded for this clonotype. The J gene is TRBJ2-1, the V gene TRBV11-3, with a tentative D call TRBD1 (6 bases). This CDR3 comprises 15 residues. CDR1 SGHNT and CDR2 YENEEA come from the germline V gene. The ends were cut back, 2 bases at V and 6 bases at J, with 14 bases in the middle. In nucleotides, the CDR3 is TGTGCCAGCAGCTTAAGGGACATTGCCCCCAATGAGCAGTTCTTC. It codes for CASSLRDIAPNEQFF.